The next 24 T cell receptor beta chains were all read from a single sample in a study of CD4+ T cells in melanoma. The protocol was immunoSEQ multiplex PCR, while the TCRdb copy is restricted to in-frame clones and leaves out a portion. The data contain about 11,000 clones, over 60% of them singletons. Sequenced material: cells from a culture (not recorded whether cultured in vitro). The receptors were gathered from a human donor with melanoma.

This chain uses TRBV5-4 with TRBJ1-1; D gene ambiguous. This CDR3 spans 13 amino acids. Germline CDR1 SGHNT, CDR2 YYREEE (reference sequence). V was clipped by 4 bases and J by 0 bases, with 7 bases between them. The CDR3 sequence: CASSPSLNTEAFF. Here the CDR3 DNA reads TGTGCCAGCAGCCCGTCCTTGAACACTGAAGCTTTCTTT.

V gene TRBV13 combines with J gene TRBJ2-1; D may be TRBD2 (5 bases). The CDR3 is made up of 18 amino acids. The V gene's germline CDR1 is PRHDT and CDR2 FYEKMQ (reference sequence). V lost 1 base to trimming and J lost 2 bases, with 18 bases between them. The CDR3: CASSLDPSVFGAYNEQFF. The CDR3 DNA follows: TGTGCCAGCAGCTTAGACCCCTCCGTATTCGGGGCCTACAATGAGCAGTTCTTC. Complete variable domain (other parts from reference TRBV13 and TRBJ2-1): AAGVIQSPRHLIKEKRETATLKCYPIPRHDTVYWYQQGPGQDPQFLISFYEKMQSDKGSIPDRFSAQQFSDYHSELNMSSLELGDSALYFCASSLDPSVFGAYNEQFFGPGTRLTVL.

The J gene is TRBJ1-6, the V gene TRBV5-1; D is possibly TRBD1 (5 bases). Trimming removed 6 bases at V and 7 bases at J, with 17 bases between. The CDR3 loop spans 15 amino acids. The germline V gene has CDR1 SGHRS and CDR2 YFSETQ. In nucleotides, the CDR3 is TGCGCCAGCACCGAGGGGAGCGGGAACAATTCACCCCTCCACTTT. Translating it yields CASTEGSGNNSPLHF. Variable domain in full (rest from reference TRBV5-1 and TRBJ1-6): KAGVTQTPRYLIKTRGQQVTLSCSPISGHRSVSWYQQTPGQGLQFLFEYFSETQRNKGNFPGRFSGRQFSNSRSEMNVSTLELGDSALYLCASTEGSGNNSPLHFGNGTRLTVT.

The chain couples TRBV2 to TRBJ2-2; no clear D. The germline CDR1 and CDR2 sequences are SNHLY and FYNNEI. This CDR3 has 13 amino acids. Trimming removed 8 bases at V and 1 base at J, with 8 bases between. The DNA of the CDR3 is TGTGCCAGCTGGGGTGTGAACACCGGGGAGCTGTTTTTT. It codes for CASWGVNTGELFF.

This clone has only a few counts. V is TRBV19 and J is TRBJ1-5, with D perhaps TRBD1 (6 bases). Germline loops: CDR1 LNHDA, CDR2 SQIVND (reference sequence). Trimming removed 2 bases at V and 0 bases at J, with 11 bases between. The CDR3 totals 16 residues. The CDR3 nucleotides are TGTGCCAGTAGTATAACGGGGGCGTTTAGCAATCAGCCCCAGCATTTT. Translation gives CASSITGAFSNQPQHF. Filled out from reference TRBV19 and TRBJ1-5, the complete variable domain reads DGGITQSPKYLFRKEGQNVTLSCEQNLNHDAMYWYRQDPGQGLRLIYYSQIVNDFQKGDIAEGYSVSREKKESFPLTVTSAQKNPTAFYLCASSITGAFSNQPQHFGDGTRLSIL.

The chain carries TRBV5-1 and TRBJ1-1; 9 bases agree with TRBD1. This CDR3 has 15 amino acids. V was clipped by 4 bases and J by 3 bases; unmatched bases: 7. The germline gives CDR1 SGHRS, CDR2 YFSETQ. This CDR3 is CASSRAGTGYTEAFF. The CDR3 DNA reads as TGCGCCAGCAGCAGGGCCGGGACAGGGTACACTGAAGCTTTCTTT.

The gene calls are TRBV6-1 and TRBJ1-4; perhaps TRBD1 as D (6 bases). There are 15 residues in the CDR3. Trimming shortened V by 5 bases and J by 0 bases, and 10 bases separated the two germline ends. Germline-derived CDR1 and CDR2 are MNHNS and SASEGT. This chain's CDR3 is CASSRDISTNEKLFF. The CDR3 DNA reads TGTGCCAGCAGTCGGGACATCTCAACTAATGAAAAACTGTTTTTT.

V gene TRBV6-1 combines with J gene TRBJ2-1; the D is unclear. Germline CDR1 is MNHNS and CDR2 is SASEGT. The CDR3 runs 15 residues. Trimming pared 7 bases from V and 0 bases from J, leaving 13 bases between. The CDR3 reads CASIELLGSYNEQFF. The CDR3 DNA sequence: TGTGCCAGCATTGAGCTGCTGGGCTCCTACAATGAGCAGTTCTTC.

The chain's CDR3 is CASSLAGTREETQYF. The CDR3 coding sequence is TGCGCCAGCAGCTTGGCCGGGACTAGAGAAGAGACCCAGTACTTC. The chain is built from TRBV5-1 and TRBJ2-5; 8 bases are a match to TRBD2. In germline, CDR1 is SGHRS, CDR2 YFSETQ. This CDR3 is built from 15 residues. V shed 0 bases, J shed 3 bases, and the junction held 4 bases outside the gene matches.

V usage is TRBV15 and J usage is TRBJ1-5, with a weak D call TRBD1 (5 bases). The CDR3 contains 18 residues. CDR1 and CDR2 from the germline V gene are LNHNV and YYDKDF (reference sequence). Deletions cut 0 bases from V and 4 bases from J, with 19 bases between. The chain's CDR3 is CATSRDSAVSRGNQPQHF. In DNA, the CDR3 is TGTGCCACCAGCAGAGATTCCGCAGTGAGTCGGGGGAATCAGCCCCAGCATTTT.

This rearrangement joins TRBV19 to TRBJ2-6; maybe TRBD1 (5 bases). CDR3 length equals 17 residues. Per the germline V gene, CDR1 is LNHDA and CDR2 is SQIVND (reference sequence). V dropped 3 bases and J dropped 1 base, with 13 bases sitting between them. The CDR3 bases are TGTGCCAGTAGTATCAGGGTAACCGTATCTGGGGCCAACGTCCTGACTTTC. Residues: CASSIRVTVSGANVLTF. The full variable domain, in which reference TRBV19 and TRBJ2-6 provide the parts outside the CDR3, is DGGITQSPKYLFRKEGQNVTLSCEQNLNHDAMYWYRQDPGQGLRLIYYSQIVNDFQKGDIAEGYSVSREKKESFPLTVTSAQKNPTAFYLCASSIRVTVSGANVLTFGAGSRLTVL.

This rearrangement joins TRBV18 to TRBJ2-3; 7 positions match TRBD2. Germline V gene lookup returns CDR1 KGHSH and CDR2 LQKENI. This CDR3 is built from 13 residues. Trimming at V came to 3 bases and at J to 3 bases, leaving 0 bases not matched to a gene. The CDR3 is CASSPGGTDTQYF. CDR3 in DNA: TGTGCCAGCTCACCGGGAGGGACAGATACGCAGTATTTT.

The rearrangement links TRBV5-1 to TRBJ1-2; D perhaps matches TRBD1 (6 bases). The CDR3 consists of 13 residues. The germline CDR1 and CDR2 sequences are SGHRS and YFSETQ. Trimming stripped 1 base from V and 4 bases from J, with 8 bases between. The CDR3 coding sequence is TGCGCCAGCAGCTTGACAGGGCTCTATGGCTACACCTTC. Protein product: CASSLTGLYGYTF. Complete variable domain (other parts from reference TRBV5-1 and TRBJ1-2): KAGVTQTPRYLIKTRGQQVTLSCSPISGHRSVSWYQQTPGQGLQFLFEYFSETQRNKGNFPGRFSGRQFSNSRSEMNVSTLELGDSALYLCASSLTGLYGYTFGSGTRLTVV.

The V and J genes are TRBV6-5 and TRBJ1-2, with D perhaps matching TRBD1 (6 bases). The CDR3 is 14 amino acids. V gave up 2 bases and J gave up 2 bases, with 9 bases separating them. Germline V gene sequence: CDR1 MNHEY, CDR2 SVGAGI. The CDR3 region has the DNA TGTGCCAGCAGTTACCTCGGGGGCAACTATGGCTACACCTTC. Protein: CASSYLGGNYGYTF.

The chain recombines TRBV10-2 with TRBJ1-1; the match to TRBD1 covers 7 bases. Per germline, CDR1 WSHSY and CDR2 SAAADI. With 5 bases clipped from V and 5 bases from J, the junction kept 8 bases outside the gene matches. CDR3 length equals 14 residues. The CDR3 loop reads CASSRQGAGTEAFF. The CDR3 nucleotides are TGCGCCAGCAGTCGACAGGGTGCGGGGACTGAAGCTTTCTTT.

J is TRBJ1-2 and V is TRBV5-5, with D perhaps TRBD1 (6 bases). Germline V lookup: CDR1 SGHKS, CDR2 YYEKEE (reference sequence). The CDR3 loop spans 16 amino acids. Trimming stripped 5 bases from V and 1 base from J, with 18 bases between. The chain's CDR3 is CASRSAVGGINYGYTF. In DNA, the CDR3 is TGTGCCAGCAGATCCGCCGTGGGGGGCATTAACTATGGCTACACCTTC.

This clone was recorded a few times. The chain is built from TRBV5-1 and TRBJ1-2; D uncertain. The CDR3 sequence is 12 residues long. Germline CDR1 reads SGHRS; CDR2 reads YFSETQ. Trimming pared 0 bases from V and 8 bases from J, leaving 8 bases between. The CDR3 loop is CASSLGYEGYTF. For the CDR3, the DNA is TGCGCCAGCAGCTTGGGTTATGAGGGCTACACCTTC.

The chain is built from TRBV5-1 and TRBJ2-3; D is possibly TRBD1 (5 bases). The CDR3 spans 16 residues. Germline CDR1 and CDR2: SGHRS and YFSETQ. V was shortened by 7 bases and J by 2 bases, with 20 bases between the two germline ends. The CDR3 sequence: CASRINPREITDTQYF. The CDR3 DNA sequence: TGCGCCAGCCGCATTAACCCCAGGGAAATCACAGATACGCAGTATTTT.

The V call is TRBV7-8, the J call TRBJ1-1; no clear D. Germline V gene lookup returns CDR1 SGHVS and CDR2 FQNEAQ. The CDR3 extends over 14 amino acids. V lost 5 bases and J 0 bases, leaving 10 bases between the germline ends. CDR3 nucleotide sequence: TGTGCCAGCAGCCCGGGTTACGTGAACACTGAAGCTTTCTTT. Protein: CASSPGYVNTEAFF.

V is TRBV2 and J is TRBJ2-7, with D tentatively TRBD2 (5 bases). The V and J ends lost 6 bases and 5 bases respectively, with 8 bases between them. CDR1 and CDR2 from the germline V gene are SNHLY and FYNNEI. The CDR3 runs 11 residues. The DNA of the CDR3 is TGTGCCAGCAGAGTCGGGGACGAGCAGTACTTC. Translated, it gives CASRVGDEQYF.

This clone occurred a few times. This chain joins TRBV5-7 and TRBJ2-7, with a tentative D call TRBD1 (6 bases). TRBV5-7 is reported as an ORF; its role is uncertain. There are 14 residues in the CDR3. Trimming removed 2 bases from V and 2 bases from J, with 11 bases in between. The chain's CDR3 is CASSFMDSPYEQYF. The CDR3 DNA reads TGTGCCAGCAGCTTCATGGACAGTCCCTACGAGCAGTACTTC.

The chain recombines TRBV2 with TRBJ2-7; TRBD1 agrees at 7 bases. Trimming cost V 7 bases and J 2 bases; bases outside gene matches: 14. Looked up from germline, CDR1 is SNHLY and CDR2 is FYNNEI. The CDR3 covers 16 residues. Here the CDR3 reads CASIPLAGTDPYEQYF. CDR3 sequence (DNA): TGTGCCAGCATCCCCCTAGCCGGGACAGATCCCTACGAGCAGTACTTC.

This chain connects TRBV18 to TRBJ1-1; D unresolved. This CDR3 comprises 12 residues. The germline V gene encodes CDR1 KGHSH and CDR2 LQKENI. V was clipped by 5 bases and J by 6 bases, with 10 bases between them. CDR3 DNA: TGTGCCAGCTCATCGATCGGCGCTGAAGCTTTCTTT. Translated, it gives CASSSIGAEAFF.

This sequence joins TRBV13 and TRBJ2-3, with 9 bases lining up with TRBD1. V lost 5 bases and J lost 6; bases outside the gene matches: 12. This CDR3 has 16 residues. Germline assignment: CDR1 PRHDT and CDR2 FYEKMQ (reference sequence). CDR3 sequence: CASSAYRGPGSDTQYF. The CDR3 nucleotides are TGTGCCAGCAGCGCCTACAGGGGGCCGGGTTCGGATACGCAGTATTTT.